These 13 T cell receptor beta chains were sequenced from one sample in a study of CD8 T cells in ankylosing spondylitis. TCRdb used MiXCR to reprocess the 5' RACE reads, holding one entry per CDR3 protein. The table records hundreds of thousands of distinct CDR3 sequences, about 11% of them present only once. Sequenced: blood, either unsorted or a sorted T cell fraction (not recorded which). All receptors derive from a male donor with ankylosing spondylitis or in good health (not recorded which).

The sample holds many counts of this clonotype. The chain is built from TRBV7-3 and TRBJ1-2; tentative D call: TRBD1 (5 bases). In germline, CDR1 is SGHTA, CDR2 FQGTGA. Trimming pared 5 bases from V and 3 bases from J, leaving 13 bases between. This CDR3 has 14 residues. CDR3 residues: CASSPGEGHYGYTF. CDR3 DNA: TGTGCCAGCAGCCCTGGTGAGGGGCACTATGGCTACACCTTC.

J is TRBJ1-5 and V is TRBV2; D not certain. The CDR3 spans 12 residues. V was clipped by 7 bases and J by 2 bases, with 6 bases between them. Germline CDR1 is SNHLY and CDR2 is FYNNEI. CDR3 DNA: TGTGCCAGCAACGGGCGCAATCAGCCCCAGCATTTT. This translates into CASNGRNQPQHF.

This clonotype showed up just a few times. V gene TRBV5-1 combines with J gene TRBJ1-2; D is perhaps TRBD1 (5 bases). This CDR3 has 15 residues. V was clipped by 4 bases and J by 3 bases, with 16 bases between them. The germline V gene encodes CDR1 SGHRS and CDR2 YFSETQ. CDR3 residues: CASSDASGTDYGYTF. The CDR3 bases are TGCGCCAGCAGCGACGCCTCCGGGACTGACTATGGCTACACCTTC.

At least ten counts were recorded for this clonotype. The V and J genes are TRBV7-8 and TRBJ1-2; D might be TRBD1 (6 bases). The CDR3 loop spans 13 amino acids. Trimming took 1 base from V and 6 from J, leaving 9 bases between them. Germline V gives CDR1 SGHVS, CDR2 FQNEAQ. The DNA of the CDR3 is TGTGCCAGCAGCTTAGGGGCAGGGGATGGCTACACCTTC. Protein product: CASSLGAGDGYTF.

This clonotype was recorded at least ten times. This chain links TRBV9 with TRBJ1-5, with D perhaps matching TRBD1 (6 bases). V was trimmed by 4 bases and J by 3 bases, leaving 11 bases between them. This CDR3 region has 14 residues. The V gene's germline CDR1 is SGDLS and CDR2 YYNGEE. CDR3 region: CASSRGPDNQPQHF. Here the CDR3 DNA reads TGTGCCAGCAGCCGGGGGCCGGACAATCAGCCCCAGCATTTT.

This clonotype was counted a few times. The gene calls are TRBV18 and TRBJ1-2, with 7 bases matching TRBD1. In germline, CDR1 is KGHSH, CDR2 LQKENI. The CDR3 spans 15 residues. V lost 5 bases, J lost 0 bases, and 6 bases stayed unmatched. The CDR3 DNA sequence: TGTGCCAGCTCATCAGACGGGACAGCTAACTATGGCTACACCTTC. Translated, it gives CASSSDGTANYGYTF.

This clonotype was counted many times. The chain is built from TRBV6-2 or TRBV6-3 and TRBJ2-5; D uncertain. Germline assignment: CDR1 MNHEY and CDR2 SVGEGT. The CDR3 is made up of 15 amino acids. The ends were cut back, 9 bases at V and 2 bases at J, with 19 bases in the middle. CDR3 DNA sequence: TGTGCCAGAGCCGGCCCAGACAACCTACAAGAGACCCAGTACTTC. This encodes CARAGPDNLQETQYF.

This clonotype has at least ten counts. V is TRBV5-1 and J is TRBJ2-1; D call uncertain. Germline V gives CDR1 SGHRS, CDR2 YFSETQ. This CDR3 has 12 residues. The ends were cut back, 4 bases at V and 12 bases at J, with 14 bases in the middle. The CDR3 DNA reads TGCGCCAGCAGCCCCTCGCAAACTGTGCAGTTCTTC. Translated: CASSPSQTVQFF.

This clonotype occurred a few times. This chain connects TRBV11-2 to TRBJ2-7; 7 nucleotides line up with TRBD2. With V trimmed by 2 bases and J by 1 base, 14 bases remained unmatched. Germline V gene sequence: CDR1 SGHAT, CDR2 FQNNGV. The length of the CDR3 is 18 residues. The CDR3 spells CASSLKRAGLAESYEQYF. CDR3 nucleotide sequence: TGTGCCAGCAGCTTAAAGCGGGCAGGGCTAGCGGAATCCTACGAGCAGTACTTC.

The gene calls are TRBV11-3 and TRBJ2-3; 9 bases are a match to TRBD2. The CDR3 runs to 15 residues. CDR1 and CDR2 (germline): SGHNT, YENEEA. V was clipped by 3 bases and J by 4 bases; unmatched bases: 5. In DNA form, the CDR3 reads TGTGCCAGCAGCTTCGGCGGGGGGGCCTCAGATACGCAGTATTTT. Its protein product is CASSFGGGASDTQYF.

This clonotype was counted ten times or more. This sequence joins TRBV29-1 and TRBJ2-5; 7 bases map to TRBD2. Per the germline V gene, CDR1 is SQVTM and CDR2 is ANQGSEA. With V trimmed by 3 bases and J by 4 bases, 11 bases remained unmatched. The CDR3 covers 15 residues. The CDR3 region has the DNA TGCAGCGTTGACCGCGCAGCAGGGAGGGGAGAGACCCAGTACTTC. Amino acid sequence: CSVDRAAGRGETQYF.

This chain uses TRBV12-3 or TRBV12-4 with TRBJ2-1, with D tentatively TRBD2 (7 bases). V dropped 8 bases and J dropped 4 bases, with 18 bases sitting between them. The CDR3 is 15 amino acids. DNA of the CDR3: TGTGCCAGCCTCCCGGTGCGGGGGCTATACAATGAGCAGTTCTTC. This sequence encodes CASLPVRGLYNEQFF.

This clonotype was found many times. The V and J genes are TRBV5-1 and TRBJ2-3; D could derive from TRBD1 or TRBD2 (5 bases each). Per the germline V gene, CDR1 is SGHRS and CDR2 is YFSETQ. The V gene lost 0 bases and the J gene lost 3 bases, with 14 bases spanning the gap. The CDR3 covers 16 residues. The CDR3 is CASSLEGSPGTDTQYF. The CDR3 DNA reads as TGCGCCAGCAGCTTGGAGGGGTCCCCGGGGACAGATACGCAGTATTTT.